These T cell receptor beta chains were read from a single sample in a study of blood T cells in healthy people across ages. TCRdb ran MiXCR on the 5' RACE reads and lists one entry per CDR3 protein. This table holds roughly 700,000 distinct CDR3 sequences, more than 40% found once. The source material was blood. The receptors here all came from a woman aged 60-70 years in good health. Both conserved end residues are part of each CDR3. D genes are given only for firm matches. The listing skips clone size in some rows; elsewhere it reads once, few, many or a size class.

d_call cdr3_length clone_size j_call v_call cdr3_aa cdr3_nt
. 14 . TRBJ2-4 TRBV5-4 CASSPRGTKNIQYF TGTGCCAGCAGCCCTCGAGGAACTAAAAACATTCAGTACTTC
. 14 . TRBJ1-6 TRBV12-3/TRBV12-4 CASSWYSYNSPLHF TGTGCCAGCAGTTGGTACAGTTATAATTCACCCCTCCACTTT
. 15 . TRBJ2-6 TRBV29-1 CSVGGTLTGANVLTF TGCAGCGTCGGCGGGACTTTGACTGGGGCCAACGTCCTGACTTTC
TRBD1 13 . TRBJ1-1 TRBV14 CASSQLRGRGAFF TGTGCCAGCAGCCAGCTCAGGGGGCGTGGAGCTTTCTTT
TRBD2 15 medium-sized TRBJ2-5 TRBV25-1 CASSESSGMVETQYF TGTGCCAGCAGTGAATCTAGCGGGATGGTTGAGACCCAGTACTTC
TRBD1 13 . TRBJ2-7 TRBV7-8 CASSFRQGLAQYF TGTGCCAGCAGCTTCAGACAGGGTTTGGCCCAGTACTTC
. 13 . TRBJ2-5 TRBV12-3/TRBV12-4 CASSRTTRETQYF TGTGCCAGCAGTAGGACCACGAGGGAGACCCAGTACTTC
. 14 few TRBJ2-1 TRBV5-6 CASSFGTSYNEQFF TGTGCCAGCAGCTTCGGGACCTCCTACAATGAGCAGTTCTTC
TRBD1 15 few TRBJ2-7 TRBV6-1 CASSGPGTERSEQYF TGTGCCAGCAGTGGACCCGGGACAGAGAGGTCCGAGCAGTACTTC
TRBD2 17 once TRBJ2-1 TRBV2 CASSEGEASGLYNEQFF TGTGCCAGCAGTGAAGGGGAGGCTAGCGGATTGTACAATGAGCAGTTCTTC
TRBD2 15 . TRBJ2-5 TRBV29-1 CSVSRGSDSEETQYF TGCAGCGTGTCTCGCGGGAGTGATTCGGAAGAGACCCAGTACTTC
TRBD1 12 few TRBJ1-1 TRBV20-1 CSTSTGDTEAFF TGCAGCACCTCGACAGGGGACACTGAAGCTTTCTTT
. 14 . TRBJ2-5 TRBV9 CASGVSTNGETQYF TGTGCCAGCGGCGTTTCGACTAATGGGGAGACCCAGTACTTC
. 14 . TRBJ2-5 TRBV6-1 CASSGDTVQETQYF TGTGCCAGCAGTGGAGACACTGTACAAGAGACCCAGTACTTC
. 14 . TRBJ1-1 TRBV20-1 CSAERGGMNTEAFF TGCAGTGCTGAGCGGGGAGGCATGAACACTGAAGCTTTCTTC
. 15 few TRBJ1-1 TRBV7-2 CASSLVQGLYTEAFF TGTGCCAGCAGCTTAGTCCAGGGGTTGTACACTGAAGCTTTCTTT
. 11 many TRBJ2-7 TRBV6-2/TRBV6-3 CASSYLYEQYF TGTGCCAGCAGTTACCTTTACGAGCAGTACTTC
. 14 . TRBJ2-3 TRBV4-2 CASSEGQLTDTQYF TGTGCCAGCAGCGAAGGACAGCTCACAGATACGCAGTATTTT
. 16 . TRBJ2-6 TRBV18 CASSPNLGSGANVLTF TGTGCCAGCTCACCAAATTTGGGCTCTGGGGCCAACGTCCTGACTTTC
. 13 . TRBJ2-1 TRBV7-3 CAGSIGTRGEQFF TGTGCCGGCAGCATCGGGACCAGAGGTGAGCAGTTCTTC
. 14 . TRBJ2-3 TRBV27 CASSDRYFTDTQYF TGTGCCAGCAGTGATCGGTACTTCACAGATACGCAGTATTTT
. 14 . TRBJ2-4 TRBV9 CASSFEAGVDIQYF TGTGCCAGCAGCTTCGAGGCAGGGGTTGACATTCAGTACTTC
. 16 . TRBJ1-1 TRBV14 CASSQDQAGVNTEAFF TGTGCCAGCAGCCAAGATCAGGCAGGGGTGAACACTGAAGCTTTCTTT
TRBD2 14 . TRBJ2-4 TRBV20-1 CSARGGGSLNIQYF TGCAGTGCTAGGGGGGGAGGGAGTTTAAACATTCAGTACTTC
. 15 few TRBJ2-3 TRBV5-6 CASSADGPSTDTQYF TGTGCCAGCAGCGCGGACGGCCCTAGCACAGATACGCAGTATTTT
TRBD2 16 . TRBJ2-7 TRBV7-2 CASSLLGLAGGFEQYF TGTGCCAGCAGCTTACTGGGACTAGCGGGAGGATTCGAGCAGTACTTC
. 15 . TRBJ2-1 TRBV21-1 CARVTSGRPYNEQLF TGTGCCAGAGTTACTAGCGGAAGACCCTACAATGAGCAGTTATTC
. 19 . TRBJ2-6 TRBV27 CASSPQRPRPGSGANVLTF TGTGCCAGCAGTCCTCAGCGGCCCCGACCCGGCTCTGGGGCCAACGTCCTGACTTTC
. 13 . TRBJ2-7 TRBV30 CAWSGPLTYEQYF TGTGCCTGGAGTGGTCCCCTGACTTACGAGCAGTACTTC
TRBD2 16 . TRBJ2-1 TRBV11-2 CASSSIAGGAYNEQFF TGTGCCAGCAGCTCTATAGCGGGAGGTGCGTACAATGAGCAGTTCTTC
TRBD2 14 . TRBJ2-3 TRBV10-3 CAISGAGSTDTQYF TGTGCCATCAGTGGAGCGGGAAGCACAGATACGCAGTATTTT
TRBD1 15 once TRBJ2-5 TRBV24-1 CATSDLKGGGETQYF TGTGCCACCAGTGATTTGAAAGGGGGCGGAGAGACCCAGTACTTC
TRBD2 17 . TRBJ2-7 TRBV18 CASSPPTVLAGNYEQYF TGTGCCAGCTCACCACCGACGGTTCTAGCGGGAAACTACGAGCAGTACTTC
. 13 . TRBJ1-2 TRBV27 CASSTTDYYGYTF TGTGCCAGCAGCACGACCGACTACTATGGCTACACCTTC
. 15 few TRBJ2-7 TRBV20-1 CSARDGNRALGEQYF TGCAGTGCTAGAGATGGGAACAGGGCTTTGGGCGAGCAGTACTTC